The present T cell receptor beta chain was sequenced within a study of blood T cell repertoires in COVID-19. Study-level background: COVID-19 samples from acute and convalescent phases originated in the United States, Italy and Spain. In each case, the material was cDNA or gDNA derived from T cells, B-cell-depleted T cells, or PBMCs.

The V and J ends lost 6 bases and 7 bases, in that order; junction bases with no gene match: 11. Germline lookup yields CDR1 LGHNA and CDR2 YSLEER. The CDR3 length is 14 residues. Under the authors' procedure: Counts of nucleated cells, estimated from reference gene primer amplification, were obtained. The table came from immunoSEQ multiplex PCR; TCRdb's copy has only in-frame clones and leaves some out. V, J and clone size reflect that table, while D and trimming were determined from the DNA. The data show roughly 160,000 clones, with 86% seen just once and approximately 7% held by the top ten. The V call is TRBV4-3, the J call TRBJ1-2, with 7 bases identical to TRBD1. The sequenced material came from peripheral blood. This TCR derives from a man aged 50 to 59 with active or convalescent COVID-19. In nucleotides, the CDR3 is TGCGCCAGCAGGGGACAGTTTCGCCGTGGTGGCTACACCTTC. It is translated as CASRGQFRRGGYTF.